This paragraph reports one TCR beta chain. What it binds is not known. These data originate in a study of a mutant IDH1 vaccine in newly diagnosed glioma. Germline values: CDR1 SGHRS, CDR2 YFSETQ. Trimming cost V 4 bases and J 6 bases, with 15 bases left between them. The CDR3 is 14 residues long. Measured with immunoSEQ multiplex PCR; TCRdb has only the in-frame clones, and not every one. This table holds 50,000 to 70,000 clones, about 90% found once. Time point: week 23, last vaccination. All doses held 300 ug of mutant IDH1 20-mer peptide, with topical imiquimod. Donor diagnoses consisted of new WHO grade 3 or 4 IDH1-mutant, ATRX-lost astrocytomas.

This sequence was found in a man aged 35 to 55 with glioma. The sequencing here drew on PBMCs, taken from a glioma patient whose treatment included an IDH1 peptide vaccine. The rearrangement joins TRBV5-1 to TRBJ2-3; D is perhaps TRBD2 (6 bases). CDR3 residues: CASSSSGREDTQYF. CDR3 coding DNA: TGCGCCAGCAGCAGTAGCGGAAGGGAGGATACGCAGTATTTT. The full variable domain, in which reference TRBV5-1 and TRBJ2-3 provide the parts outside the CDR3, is KAGVTQTPRYLIKTRGQQVTLSCSPISGHRSVSWYQQTPGQGLQFLFEYFSETQRNKGNFPGRFSGRQFSNSRSEMNVSTLELGDSALYLCASSSSGREDTQYFGPGTRLTVL.